Below are 10 T cell receptor beta chains sequenced from a single sample in a study of human T cells and chemical hapten exposure (dated by TCRdb to about 2021). Interpreted using the paper, the time point label stands for: patch test 2, 6 weeks after DPC sensitization. Reading the label with the study, this specimen's treatment or condition is: therapeutic diphenylcyclopropenone sensitization with weekly scalp DPC. The library was generated by RACE. For sequencing, a NextSeq 500 was employed. TCRdb applied fastp at Q25 and MiXCR to the public reads, then kept only in-frame beta chains. One record per CDR3 amino acid sequence lists the most common genes and DNA. For this sample the table gives about 140,000 distinct CDR3 sequences, of which about 12% were detected only once. Approximately 1.3% of the sample goes to the ten largest clones. Source: whole blood, taken in connection with sensitization to the hapten diphenylcyclopropenone (DPC). The receptor set was obtained from a woman in her fifties or sixties with alopecia areata. Some clones in this sample may be carry-over from other donors' samples.

This clonotype was detected many times. CDR3 amino acids: CSVRLSSGATDTQYF. The CDR3 DNA follows: TGCAGCGTTCGACTTTCCAGTGGGGCCACAGATACGCAGTATTTT. V gene TRBV29-1 combines with J gene TRBJ2-3, with D possibly TRBD1 on 5 matching bases. This CDR3 has 15 residues. With 5 bases removed from V and 2 bases from J, the gap between germline ends came to 17 bases. Germline-derived CDR1 and CDR2 are SQVTM and ANQGSEA.

This clonotype was seen repeatedly, ten times or more. This chain joins TRBV11-1 and TRBJ2-4; D is possibly TRBD1 (6 bases). Germline V gene data show CDR1 as SGHAT and CDR2 as FQDESV (reference sequence). The CDR3 has 15 residues. Trimming removed 5 bases from V and 1 base from J, with 12 bases in between. This CDR3 reads CASSLPTGAKNIQYF. The DNA for the CDR3 is TGTGCCAGCAGCCTCCCCACAGGGGCCAAAAACATTCAGTACTTC. Using reference TRBV11-1 and TRBJ2-4 for the parts outside the CDR3, the full variable domain is EAEVAQSPRYKITEKSQAVAFWCDPISGHATLYWYRQILGQGPELLVQFQDESVVDDSQLPKDRFSAERLKGVDSTLKIQPAELGDSAMYLCASSLPTGAKNIQYFGAGTRLSVL.

In this sample, this clonotype turned up many times. V usage is TRBV4-2 and J usage is TRBJ2-7; D ambiguous. Trimming pared 4 bases from V and 3 bases from J, leaving 7 bases between. The V gene's germline CDR1 is LGHNA and CDR2 YNFKEQ. The CDR3 has 12 residues. This chain's CDR3 is CASSLLGYEQYF. The DNA of the CDR3 is TGTGCCAGCAGCCTCCTAGGCTACGAGCAGTACTTC.

Only a few counts were recorded for this clonotype. CDR3 sequence: CASGLAVTEQFF. The CDR3 DNA sequence: TGTGCCAGCGGGCTAGCGGTCACTGAGCAGTTCTTC. The gene calls are TRBV28 and TRBJ2-1, with 7 bases that match TRBD2. Germline-derived CDR1 and CDR2 are MDHEN and SYDVKM. The V gene end was trimmed by 8 bases and the J gene end by 9 bases; junction bases not matched to a gene: 7. This CDR3 contains 12 residues.

CDR3 sequence (DNA): TGTGCCAGCAGGACTTATCCGGGACAGGGTGGCGAGACCCAGTACTTC. Translated, it gives CASRTYPGQGGETQYF. V and J are TRBV12-3 or TRBV12-4 and TRBJ2-5; 9 bases align to TRBD1. The CDR3 extends over 16 amino acids. With V trimmed by 6 bases and J by 5 bases, 13 bases remained unmatched.

This rearrangement joins TRBV6-2 or TRBV6-3 to TRBJ1-5; 9 positions match TRBD1. The CDR3 is made up of 17 amino acids. Germline V lookup: CDR1 MNHEY, CDR2 SVGEGT. J gave up 5 bases and V 5 bases, and 13 bases lay outside the gene matches. The CDR3: CASSRPGTGFVDQPQHF. The CDR3 bases are TGTGCCAGCAGTCGTCCCGGGACAGGGTTTGTCGATCAGCCCCAGCATTTT.

This clonotype was observed at least ten times. This chain uses TRBV7-6 with TRBJ2-3; 10 nucleotides line up with TRBD2. With V trimmed by 6 bases and J by 1 base, 10 bases remained unmatched. CDR3 size: 17 residues. Looked up from germline, CDR1 is SGHVS and CDR2 is FNYEAQ. The CDR3 DNA follows: TGTGCCAGCAGTCCTACTTCGAGCGGGAGGGGCACAGATACGCAGTATTTT. Residues: CASSPTSSGRGTDTQYF.

Comments on this clonotype: The CDR3 ends on some other residue instead of the conserved phenylalanine or tryptophan, so this is likely a read error. The DNA is left out, because the CDR3 cannot be placed on it with certainty; the CDR3 is given as TCRdb lists it. V and J are TRBV20-1 and TRBJ2-7; TRBD2 is the table's D call and was not checked against the DNA. Germline-derived CDR1 and CDR2 are DFQATT and SNEGSKA (reference sequence). The CDR3 has 9 amino acids, counting both end residues. The CDR3 sequence: CSARDPLVL.

This clonotype has at least ten counts. This chain links TRBV4-2 with TRBJ2-2; TRBD2 aligns across 10 bases. V lost 3 bases and J lost 0; bases outside the gene matches: 1. The CDR3 runs to 16 residues. From germline, CDR1 is LGHNA and CDR2 YNFKEQ. The CDR3 is CASSQSGGANTGELFF. DNA of the CDR3: TGTGCCAGCAGCCAGAGCGGGGGGGCGAACACCGGGGAGCTGTTTTTT.

This clonotype was seen ten or more times. J is TRBJ2-2 and V is TRBV25-1; no definite D call. Germline CDR1 is MGHDK and CDR2 is SYGVNS. This CDR3 contains 14 residues. The V gene lost 1 base and the J gene lost 4 bases, with 7 bases spanning the gap. This chain's CDR3 is CASSELVGTGELFF. In nucleotides, the CDR3 is TGTGCCAGCAGTGAATTGGTTGGCACCGGGGAGCTGTTTTTT.